A selection of T cell receptor beta chains follows, all from one sample in a study of shared clonotypes between healthy human individuals. Generated by immunoSEQ multiplex PCR, the TCRdb table keeps only in-frame clones and is missing some. The sample carries hundreds of thousands of clones, approximately 75% recorded once. The sample consisted of memory CD4+ T cells sorted from blood. Receptors originate from a woman aged 25 to 39 in good health. CDR3s include the opening cysteine and the closing phenylalanine or tryptophan.

v_gene	j_gene	CDR3aa
TRBV7-2	TRBJ2-7	CASSFRPTSGRAGEQYF
TRBV11-2	TRBJ1-1	CASSVGVSNTAFF
TRBV5-1	TRBJ1-5	CASSLTGQALQPQHF
TRBV6-5	TRBJ2-7	CASSYSSGAEAYEQYF
TRBV11-2	TRBJ2-1	CASSGGTGALGNEQFF
TRBV5-1	TRBJ2-1	CASSSGTGYNEQFF
TRBV7-9	TRBJ2-7	CASSPGVEQYF
TRBV19	TRBJ1-5	CASSMGSSNQPQHF
TRBV29-1	TRBJ1-1	CSTTGFNTEAFF
TRBV5-1	TRBJ2-7	CASSLGTSGVKEQYF
TRBV29-1	TRBJ2-5	CSVEDRRRGETQYF
TRBV6-1	TRBJ1-5	CASSQGEQRNNQPQHF
TRBV19	TRBJ2-4	CASRPLAGQGNIQYF
TRBV4-1	TRBJ1-2	CASSPNRGGAYGYTF